This TCR beta chain originates from a study of blood T cell repertoires in COVID-19. Study at large: There were acute and convalescent COVID-19 samples, and they came from the United States, Italy and Spain. The analysed material was cDNA or gDNA that came from T cells, B-cell-depleted T cells, or PBMCs.

Trimming removed 5 bases from V and 4 bases from J; junction bases left unmatched: 11. CDR1 is SGHVS and CDR2 is FQNEAQ in the germline V gene. The CDR3 sequence is 17 residues long. Original handling: Reference gene primers were amplified, and this amplification served to estimate nucleated cell counts. Sequencing used immunoSEQ multiplex PCR; TCRdb keeps in-frame clones, though not all of them. That table supplies the V and J calls and clone size; D and trimming were determined from the DNA. The data show 250,000 to 350,000 clones, around 89% seen once. Seattle patient enrollment occurred during active infection, with longitudinal follow-up thereafter.

This receptor was obtained from a woman aged 50 to 60 with COVID-19, enrolled during active disease. Material: peripheral blood. This chain uses TRBV7-8 with TRBJ1-5; 10 bases map to TRBD1. The CDR3 region is CASSAKAGTGVNQPQHF. CDR3 coding DNA: TGTGCCAGCAGCGCCAAAGCCGGGACAGGGGTTAATCAGCCCCAGCATTTT. Together with reference TRBV7-8 and TRBJ1-5, the CDR3 gives the full variable domain: GAGVSQSPRYKVAKRGQDVALRCDPISGHVSLFWYQQALGQGPEFLTYFQNEAQLDKSGLPSDRFFAERPEGSVSTLKIQRTQQEDSAVYLCASSAKAGTGVNQPQHFGDGTRLSIL.